This T cell receptor beta chain was profiled in a study of T cell responses to AZD1222 COVID-19 vaccine. The germline V gene has CDR1 MGHRA and CDR2 YSYEKL. The CDR3 spans 15 residues. The V end was cut by 1 base, the J end by 5 bases, with 11 bases between. General study points: Following two doses of AZD1222, Spike-specific TCR breadth and depth rose. Across the whole spike, CD4 TCRs peaked at regions 160-218 and 743-854. At baseline, seropositivity was found in only five or six AZD1222 recipients. Repertoire sampling was restricted to post-peak T cell response timepoints.

The assay was immunoSEQ multiplex PCR, and TCRdb's table has in-frame clones only and misses some. The sample consists of about 84,000 clones, around nine tenths of them appearing once. As for this clone: Its target is not known.

The rearrangement joins TRBV4-1 to TRBJ2-2, with D maybe TRBD1 (6 bases). Sequencing used peripheral blood, obtained on day 0 of AZD1222 vaccination. The receptor was derived from an adult in good health. In DNA, the CDR3 is TGCGCCAGCAGCCAAGGTTGGGGGCGAACCGGGGAGCTGTTTTTT. Translation gives CASSQGWGRTGELFF.